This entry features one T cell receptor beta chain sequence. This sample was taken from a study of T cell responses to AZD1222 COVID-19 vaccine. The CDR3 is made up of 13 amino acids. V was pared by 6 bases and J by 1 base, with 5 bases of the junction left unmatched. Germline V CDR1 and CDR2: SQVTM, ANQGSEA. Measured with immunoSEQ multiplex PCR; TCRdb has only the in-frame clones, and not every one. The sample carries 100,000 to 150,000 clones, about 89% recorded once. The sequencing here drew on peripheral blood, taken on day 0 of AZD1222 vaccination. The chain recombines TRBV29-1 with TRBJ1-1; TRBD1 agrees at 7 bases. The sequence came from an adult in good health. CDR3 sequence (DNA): TGCAGCGTCCCCGGGACAGCGAACACTGAAGCTTTCTTT. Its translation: CSVPGTANTEAFF.